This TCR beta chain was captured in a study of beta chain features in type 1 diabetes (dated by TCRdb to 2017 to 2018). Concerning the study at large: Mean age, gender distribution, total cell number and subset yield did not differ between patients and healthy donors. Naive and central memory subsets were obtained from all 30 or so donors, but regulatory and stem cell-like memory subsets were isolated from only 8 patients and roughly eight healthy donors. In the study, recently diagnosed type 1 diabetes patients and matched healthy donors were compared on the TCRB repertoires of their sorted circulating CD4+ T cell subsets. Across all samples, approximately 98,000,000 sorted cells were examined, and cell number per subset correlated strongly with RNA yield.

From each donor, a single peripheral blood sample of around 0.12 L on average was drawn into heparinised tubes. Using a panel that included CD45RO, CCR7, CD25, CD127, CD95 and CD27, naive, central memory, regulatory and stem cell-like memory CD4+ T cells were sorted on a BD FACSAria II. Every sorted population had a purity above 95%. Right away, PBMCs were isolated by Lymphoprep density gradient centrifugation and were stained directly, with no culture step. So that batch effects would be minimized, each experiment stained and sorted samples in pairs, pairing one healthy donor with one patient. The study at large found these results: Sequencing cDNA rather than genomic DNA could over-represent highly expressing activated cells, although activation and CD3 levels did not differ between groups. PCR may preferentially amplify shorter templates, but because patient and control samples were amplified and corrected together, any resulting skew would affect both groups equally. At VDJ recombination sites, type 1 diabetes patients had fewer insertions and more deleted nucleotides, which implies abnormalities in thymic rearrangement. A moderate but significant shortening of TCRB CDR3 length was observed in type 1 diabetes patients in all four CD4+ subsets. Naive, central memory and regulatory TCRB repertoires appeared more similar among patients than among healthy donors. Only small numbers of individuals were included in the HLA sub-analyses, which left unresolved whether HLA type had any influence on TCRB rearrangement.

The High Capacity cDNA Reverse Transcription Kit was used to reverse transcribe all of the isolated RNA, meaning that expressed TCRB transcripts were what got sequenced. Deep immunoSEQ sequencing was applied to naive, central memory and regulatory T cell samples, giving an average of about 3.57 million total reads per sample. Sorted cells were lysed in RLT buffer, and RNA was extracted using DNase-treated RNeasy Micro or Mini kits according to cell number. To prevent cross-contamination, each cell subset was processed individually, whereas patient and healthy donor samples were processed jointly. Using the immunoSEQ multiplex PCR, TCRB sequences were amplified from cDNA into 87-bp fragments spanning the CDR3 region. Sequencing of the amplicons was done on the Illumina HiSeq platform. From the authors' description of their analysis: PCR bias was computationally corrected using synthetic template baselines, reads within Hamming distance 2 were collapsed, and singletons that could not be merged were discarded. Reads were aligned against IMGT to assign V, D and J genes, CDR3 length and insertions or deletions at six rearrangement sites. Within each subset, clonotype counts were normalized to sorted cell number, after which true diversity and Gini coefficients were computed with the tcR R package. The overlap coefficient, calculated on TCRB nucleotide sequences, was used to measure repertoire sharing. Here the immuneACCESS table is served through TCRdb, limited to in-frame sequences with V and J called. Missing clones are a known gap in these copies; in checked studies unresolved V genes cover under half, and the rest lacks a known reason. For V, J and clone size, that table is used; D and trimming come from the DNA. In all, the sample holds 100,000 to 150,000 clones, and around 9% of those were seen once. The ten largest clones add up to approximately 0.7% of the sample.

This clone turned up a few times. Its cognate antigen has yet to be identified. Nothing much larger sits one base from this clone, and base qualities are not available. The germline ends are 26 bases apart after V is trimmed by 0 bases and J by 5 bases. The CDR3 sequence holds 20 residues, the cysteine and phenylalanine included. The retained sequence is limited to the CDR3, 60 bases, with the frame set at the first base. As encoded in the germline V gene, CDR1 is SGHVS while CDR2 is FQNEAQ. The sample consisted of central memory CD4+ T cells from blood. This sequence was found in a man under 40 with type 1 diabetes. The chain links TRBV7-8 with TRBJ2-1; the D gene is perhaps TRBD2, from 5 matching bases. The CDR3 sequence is CASSLAEVRLRRRANNEQFF. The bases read TGTGCCAGCAGCTTAGCGGAGGTCCGACTGAGAAGGCGGGCGAACAATGAGCAGTTCTTC.